Listed below are T cell receptor beta chains from one sample, sequenced in a study of OX40 agonist ivuxolimab in advanced cancers. The table came from immunoSEQ multiplex PCR; TCRdb's copy has only in-frame clones and leaves some out. The table includes some 83,000 clones, less than 95% detected once. Sample: CD4+ or CD8+ T cells sorted from blood, taken in a trial of the OX40 agonist ivuxolimab. The receptors derive from an adult with an advanced solid tumor such as melanoma, head and neck, liver or kidney cancer. Each CDR3 is given with its conserved first and last residue. The D gene is left open where the match is weak.

CDR3 protein: CASSQFPLSPYSTDTQYF
CDR3 DNA: TGCGCCAGCAGCCAATTTCCGTTGTCTCCTTATAGCACAGATACGCAGTATTTT
J gene: TRBJ2-3
CDR3 length: 18
D gene: NA
V gene: TRBV4-3

CDR3 protein: CASSFLGNSPLHF
CDR3 DNA: TGTGCCAGCAGCTTTCTCGGGAATTCACCCCTCCACTTT
J gene: TRBJ1-6
CDR3 length: 13
D gene: NA
V gene: TRBV5-5

CDR3 protein: CASSQDRGRETQYF
CDR3 DNA: TGTGCCAGCAGCCAAGATAGGGGCCGAGAGACCCAGTACTTC
J gene: TRBJ2-5
CDR3 length: 14
D gene: NA
V gene: TRBV4-2

CDR3 protein: CASSPLPGYSNTGELFF
CDR3 DNA: TGCGCCAGCAGCCCACTCCCCGGGTACTCTAACACCGGGGAGCTGTTTTTT
J gene: TRBJ2-2
CDR3 length: 17
D gene: NA
V gene: TRBV5-1

CDR3 protein: CSARGSDTQYF
CDR3 DNA: TGCAGTGCTAGAGGTTCAGATACGCAGTATTTT
J gene: TRBJ2-3
CDR3 length: 11
D gene: NA
V gene: TRBV20-1

CDR3 protein: CASSLSTGTSTDTQYF
CDR3 DNA: TGTGCCAGCAGTTTATCGACAGGGACTAGCACAGATACGCAGTATTTT
J gene: TRBJ2-3
CDR3 length: 16
D gene: NA
V gene: TRBV27

CDR3 protein: CASSHPYGEPNYGYTF
CDR3 DNA: TGCGCCAGCAGCCATCCCTATGGGGAACCTAACTATGGCTACACCTTC
J gene: TRBJ1-2
CDR3 length: 16
D gene: NA
V gene: TRBV4-3

CDR3 protein: CAWSVRTRWGVTYNEQFF
CDR3 DNA: TGTGCCTGGAGTGTACGAACCCGGTGGGGGGTTACCTACAATGAGCAGTTCTTC
J gene: TRBJ2-1
CDR3 length: 18
D gene: NA
V gene: TRBV30

CDR3 protein: CASSQEDRVSNQPQHF
CDR3 DNA: TGTGCCAGCAGCCAAGAGGACAGGGTTAGCAATCAGCCCCAGCATTTT
J gene: TRBJ1-5
CDR3 length: 16
D gene: TRBD1
V gene: TRBV4-2

CDR3 protein: CASSPLAGAYEQYF
CDR3 DNA: TGTGCCAGCAGTCCCCTAGCGGGGGCGTACGAGCAGTACTTC
J gene: TRBJ2-7
CDR3 length: 14
D gene: TRBD2
V gene: TRBV28

CDR3 protein: CASSLGGNTDTQYF
CDR3 DNA: TGTGCCAGCAGTTTAGGGGGGAACACAGATACGCAGTATTTT
J gene: TRBJ2-3
CDR3 length: 14
D gene: NA
V gene: TRBV27

CDR3 protein: CASSLLWSDRVTGELFF
CDR3 DNA: TGTGCCAGCAGTTTGCTTTGGAGTGACAGGGTCACCGGGGAGCTGTTTTTT
J gene: TRBJ2-2
CDR3 length: 17
D gene: TRBD1
V gene: TRBV27

CDR3 protein: CASSIGGGVFADTQYF
CDR3 DNA: TGTGCCAGTAGTATAGGTGGAGGGGTTTTCGCAGATACGCAGTATTTT
J gene: TRBJ2-3
CDR3 length: 16
D gene: NA
V gene: TRBV19

CDR3 protein: CAISESRQANYGYTF
CDR3 DNA: TGTGCCATCAGTGAGTCGAGACAGGCGAACTATGGCTACACCTTC
J gene: TRBJ1-2
CDR3 length: 15
D gene: NA
V gene: TRBV10-3

CDR3 protein: CSATTSGRFYNEQFF
CDR3 DNA: TGCAGCGCTACGACTAGCGGGAGGTTCTACAATGAGCAGTTCTTC
J gene: TRBJ2-1
CDR3 length: 15
D gene: TRBD2
V gene: TRBV29-1

CDR3 protein: CASSLYYNQPQHF
CDR3 DNA: TGTGCCAGCAGTTTATATTACAATCAGCCCCAGCATTTT
J gene: TRBJ1-5
CDR3 length: 13
D gene: NA
V gene: TRBV27